The TCR beta chain under discussion was sequenced for a study of blood T cell repertoires in COVID-19. The overall study: COVID-19 samples from acute and convalescent phases originated in the United States, Italy and Spain.

The authors' processing: It was from reference gene primer amplification that nucleated cell counts were estimated. This table comes from immunoSEQ multiplex PCR, and its TCRdb copy is limited to in-frame clones, with some not included. That table is the source of V, J and clone size, and D and trimming were worked out from the DNA. Among approximately 110,000 clones listed, approximately 81% were seen once. Germline V gene data show CDR1 as MDHEN and CDR2 as SYDVKM. Trimming removed 8 bases from V and 4 bases from J, with 20 bases in between. The CDR3 runs to 16 residues. Sequences were obtained from peripheral blood. The clonotype comes from a human donor in a cohort sampled during active COVID-19. V usage is TRBV28 and J usage is TRBJ1-4; unclear D gene. The CDR3 loop is CASGFQGGPYNEKLFF. The CDR3 DNA sequence: TGTGCCAGCGGCTTTCAAGGAGGCCCCTATAATGAAAAACTGTTTTTT.